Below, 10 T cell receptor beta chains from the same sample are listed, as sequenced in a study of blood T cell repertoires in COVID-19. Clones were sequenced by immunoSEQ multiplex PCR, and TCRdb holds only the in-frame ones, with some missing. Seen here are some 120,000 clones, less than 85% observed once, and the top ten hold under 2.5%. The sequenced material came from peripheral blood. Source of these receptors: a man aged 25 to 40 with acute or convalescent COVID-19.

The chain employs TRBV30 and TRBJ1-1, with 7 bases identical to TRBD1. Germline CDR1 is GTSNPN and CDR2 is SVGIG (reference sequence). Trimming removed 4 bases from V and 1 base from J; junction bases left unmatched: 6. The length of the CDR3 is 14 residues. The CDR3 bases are TGTGCCTGGAACCGCGGGACAGAGAACACTGAAGCTTTCTTT. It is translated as CAWNRGTENTEAFF.

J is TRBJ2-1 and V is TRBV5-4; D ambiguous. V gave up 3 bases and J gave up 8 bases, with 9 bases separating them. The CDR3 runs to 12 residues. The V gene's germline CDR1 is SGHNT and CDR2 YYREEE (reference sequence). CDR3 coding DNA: TGTGCCAGCAGCTCCGCCCGGTATGAGCAGTTCTTC. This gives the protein CASSSARYEQFF.

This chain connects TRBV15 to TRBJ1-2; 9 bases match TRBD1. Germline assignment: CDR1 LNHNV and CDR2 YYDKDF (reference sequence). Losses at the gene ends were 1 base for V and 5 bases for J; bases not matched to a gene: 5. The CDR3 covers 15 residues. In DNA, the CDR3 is TGTGCCACCAGCAGAGGGAAACAGGGGGCGTATGGCTACACCTTC. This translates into CATSRGKQGAYGYTF.

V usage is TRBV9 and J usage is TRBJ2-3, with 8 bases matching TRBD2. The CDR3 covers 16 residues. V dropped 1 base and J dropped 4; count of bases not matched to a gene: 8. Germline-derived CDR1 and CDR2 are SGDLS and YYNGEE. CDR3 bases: TGTGCCAGCAGCGTAAGTAGGATGCGGGAGGCAGATACGCAGTATTTT. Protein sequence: CASSVSRMREADTQYF. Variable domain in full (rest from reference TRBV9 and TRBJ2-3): DSGVTQTPKHLITATGQRVTLRCSPRSGDLSVYWYQQSLDQGLQFLIQYYNGEERAKGNILERFSAQQFPDLHSELNLSSLELGDSALYFCASSVSRMREADTQYFGPGTRLTVL.

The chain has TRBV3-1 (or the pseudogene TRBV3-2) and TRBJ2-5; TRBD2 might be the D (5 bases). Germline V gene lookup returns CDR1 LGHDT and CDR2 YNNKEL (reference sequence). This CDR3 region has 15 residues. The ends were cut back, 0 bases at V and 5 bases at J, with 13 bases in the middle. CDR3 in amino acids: CASSQEWSGRETQYF. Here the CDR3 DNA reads TGTGCCAGCAGCCAAGAGTGGAGCGGTCGGGAGACCCAGTACTTC.

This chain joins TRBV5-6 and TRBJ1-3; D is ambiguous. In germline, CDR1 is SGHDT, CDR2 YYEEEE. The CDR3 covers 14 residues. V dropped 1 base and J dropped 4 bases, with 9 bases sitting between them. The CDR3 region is CASSLSTEGNTIYF. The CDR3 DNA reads TGTGCCAGCAGCTTGTCGACTGAAGGAAACACCATATATTTT.

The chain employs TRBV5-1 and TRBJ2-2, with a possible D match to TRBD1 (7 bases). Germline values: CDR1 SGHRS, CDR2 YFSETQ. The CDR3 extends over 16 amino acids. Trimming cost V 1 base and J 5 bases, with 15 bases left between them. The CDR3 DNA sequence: TGCGCCAGCAGCTTGCGCGGGACAGATAATACCGGGGAGCTGTTTTTT. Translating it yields CASSLRGTDNTGELFF.

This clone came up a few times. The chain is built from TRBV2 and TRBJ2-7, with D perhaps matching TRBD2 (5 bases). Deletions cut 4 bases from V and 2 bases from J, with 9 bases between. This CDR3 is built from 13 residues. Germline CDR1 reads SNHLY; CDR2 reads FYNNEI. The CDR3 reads CASSVTTPYEQYV. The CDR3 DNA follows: TGTGCCAGCAGTGTGACTACCCCCTACGAGCAGTACGTC.

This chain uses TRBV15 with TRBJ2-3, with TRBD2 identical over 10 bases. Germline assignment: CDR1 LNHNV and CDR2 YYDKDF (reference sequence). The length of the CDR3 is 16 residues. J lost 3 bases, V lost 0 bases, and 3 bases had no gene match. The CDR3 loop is CATSRDPSGSTDTQYF. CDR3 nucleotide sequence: TGTGCCACCAGCAGAGATCCTAGCGGGAGTACAGATACGCAGTATTTT.

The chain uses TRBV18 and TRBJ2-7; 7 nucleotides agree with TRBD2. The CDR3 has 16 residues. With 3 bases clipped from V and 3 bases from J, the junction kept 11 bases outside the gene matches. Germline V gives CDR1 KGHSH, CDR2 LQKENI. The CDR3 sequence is CASSPGGSRGRYEQYV. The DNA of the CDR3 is TGTGCCAGCTCACCGGGGGGGAGTAGGGGCCGCTACGAGCAGTACGTC.